A single sample gave rise to the 21 T cell receptor beta chains below, sequenced in a study of early T cells in non-severe SARS-CoV-2 infection. TCRdb independently ran MiXCR on the 5' RACE reads; one entry per CDR3 protein. The sample has 56,000 or so distinct CDR3 sequences, 8% to 10% seen once. Source material: whole blood. All receptors come from an adult who was a healthcare worker with PCR-confirmed SARS-CoV-2 infection or an uninfected control (not recorded which).

The chain combines TRBV7-2 with TRBJ2-1, with 10 positions matching TRBD2. Trimming cost V 4 bases and J 8 bases; bases outside gene matches: 8. This CDR3 is 15 amino acids long. The V gene's germline CDR1 is SGHTA and CDR2 FQGNSA. DNA for the CDR3: TGTGCCAGCAGCTCGAATAGCGGGGGGAAAGATGAGCAGTTCTTC. Residues: CASSSNSGGKDEQFF.

This clonotype has only a few counts. The chain has TRBV10-1 and TRBJ2-1; perhaps TRBD1 as D (6 bases). The V and J ends lost 8 bases and 1 base respectively, with 12 bases between them. Germline values: CDR1 WNHNN, CDR2 SYGVQD (reference sequence). The CDR3 extends over 14 amino acids. CDR3 sequence: CASAQGKSYNEQFF. CDR3 nucleotide sequence: TGCGCCAGCGCACAGGGAAAATCCTACAATGAGCAGTTCTTC.

The table lists this clonotype with a few counts. V and J are TRBV4-1 and TRBJ2-7; weak D call: TRBD2 (7 bases). CDR1 and CDR2 from the germline V gene are MGHRA and YSYEKL. The V and J ends lost 1 base and 0 bases respectively, with 10 bases between them. This CDR3 region has 15 residues. The CDR3 DNA reads TGCGCCAGCAGCCAAGTGGGGGGGCGCTCCTACGAGCAGTACTTC. This translates into CASSQVGGRSYEQYF.

This chain connects TRBV7-8 to TRBJ2-7, with 10 bases that match TRBD1. Germline values: CDR1 SGHVS, CDR2 FQNEAQ. CDR3 size: 16 residues. Losses at the gene ends were 3 bases for V and 4 bases for J; bases not matched to a gene: 9. In DNA, the CDR3 is TGTGCCAGCAGCTTCGCCCGACAGGGGGCGAGGTACGAGCAGTACTTC. Translated, it gives CASSFARQGARYEQYF.

This clonotype appeared many times. The chain combines TRBV29-1 with TRBJ1-3, with 9 nucleotides matching TRBD1. There are 16 residues in the CDR3. V trimming: 0 bases; J trimming: 1 base; junction bases outside the gene matches: 4. Looked up from germline, CDR1 is SQVTM and CDR2 is ANQGSEA. The CDR3 DNA reads as TGCAGCGTTGAAGAGGGACAGGGTCGATCTGGAAACACCATATATTTT. It specifies CSVEEGQGRSGNTIYF.

This clonotype was seen at least ten times. The chain couples TRBV20-1 to TRBJ2-3; 15 bases agree with TRBD2. The CDR3 totals 16 residues. Unmatched junction bases numbered 11, after V lost 6 bases and J lost 7 bases. Germline CDR1 reads DFQATT; CDR2 reads SNEGSKA (reference sequence). The CDR3 nucleotides are TGCAGTGCCCAAGGACTAGCGGGAGGGCCGGGGAATACGCAGTATTTT. Its translation is CSAQGLAGGPGNTQYF.

The gene calls are TRBV12-5 and TRBJ2-7, with 11 bases identical to TRBD1. Trimming removed 0 bases from V and 3 bases from J; junction bases left unmatched: 4. This CDR3 region has 16 residues. CDR1 is LGHNT and CDR2 is FRNRAP in the germline V gene. CDR3 amino acids: CASGLVLGTGGYEQYF. CDR3 in DNA: TGTGCTAGTGGTTTGGTACTGGGGACAGGGGGCTACGAGCAGTACTTC.

This clonotype was seen at least ten times. The chain has TRBV6-1 and TRBJ2-7; D remains ambiguous. V was shortened by 6 bases and J by 3 bases, with 21 bases between the two germline ends. The germline gives CDR1 MNHNS, CDR2 SASEGT. CDR3 size: 16 residues. CDR3 sequence reads: CASRGTLIDWNYEQYF. The CDR3 DNA reads TGTGCCAGCAGGGGAACTTTGATAGACTGGAACTACGAGCAGTACTTC.

The chain employs TRBV18 and TRBJ2-1; 10 bases are a match to TRBD2. Germline V CDR1 and CDR2: KGHSH, LQKENI. CDR3 length: 15 amino acids. V was clipped by 4 bases and J by 6 bases; unmatched bases: 6. The CDR3 nucleotides read TGTGCCAGCTCACTGGTAGCGGGAGGAGGCAATGAGCAGTTCTTC. Residues: CASSLVAGGGNEQFF.

The genes are TRBV20-1 and TRBJ2-1; 7 bases align to TRBD1. V was pared by 1 base and J by 3 bases, with 6 bases of the junction left unmatched. The length of the CDR3 is 15 residues. From germline, CDR1 is DFQATT and CDR2 SNEGSKA (reference sequence). For the CDR3, the DNA is TGCAGTGCTAGAGGGGACAGCCGAAACTACAATGAGCAGTTCTTC. Translating it yields CSARGDSRNYNEQFF.

This clonotype has just a few counts. This chain joins TRBV4-1 and TRBJ2-1; D unresolved. CDR1 is MGHRA, CDR2 YSYEKL, per germline. Trimming cost V 3 bases and J 7 bases, with 7 bases left between them. This CDR3 is built from 12 residues. As DNA, the CDR3 is TGCGCCAGCAGCCAGCAAGCAAATGAGCAGTTCTTC. It codes for CASSQQANEQFF.

This chain links TRBV28 with TRBJ1-2; D uncertain. The CDR3 consists of 11 residues. Trimming cost V 3 bases and J 3 bases, with 2 bases left between them. Germline CDR1 MDHEN, CDR2 SYDVKM. The CDR3 reads CASSFDYGYTF. As DNA, the CDR3 is TGTGCCAGCAGTTTCGACTATGGCTACACCTTC.

V gene TRBV20-1 combines with J gene TRBJ1-6; D is ambiguous. Trimming took 6 bases from V and 3 from J, leaving 9 bases between them. Germline V gene sequence: CDR1 DFQATT, CDR2 SNEGSKA (reference sequence). This CDR3 has 13 residues. In nucleotides, the CDR3 is TGCAGTGCGACGGGAGACTATAATTCACCCCTCCACTTT. Amino acids: CSATGDYNSPLHF.

This clonotype showed up many times. The CDR3 here is CASSPRGQAPGYTF. For the CDR3, the DNA is TGCGCCAGCAGCCCTCGGGGACAGGCCCCCGGCTACACCTTC. V and J are TRBV5-1 and TRBJ1-2; 8 positions agree with TRBD1. The CDR3 covers 14 residues. In germline, CDR1 is SGHRS, CDR2 YFSETQ. With 4 bases clipped from V and 8 bases from J, the junction kept 10 bases outside the gene matches.

This clonotype was observed many times. The chain recombines TRBV6-4 with TRBJ2-1, with 7 bases fitting TRBD2. In germline, CDR1 is MRHNA, CDR2 SNTAGT. With V trimmed by 7 bases and J by 1 base, 13 bases remained unmatched. The CDR3 covers 17 residues. CDR3 loop: CASTPGAGVRSYNEQFF. The CDR3, as DNA: TGTGCCAGCACCCCCGGTGCGGGGGTTAGGTCCTACAATGAGCAGTTCTTC.

This clonotype was seen at least ten times. The chain combines TRBV12-3 or TRBV12-4 with TRBJ2-3; 7 nucleotides line up with TRBD1. The V and J ends lost 6 bases and 2 bases, in that order; junction bases with no gene match: 8. CDR3 size: 15 residues. DNA for the CDR3: TGTGCCAGCAGGAAAGGGACAGCCAACACAGATACGCAGTATTTT. This sequence encodes CASRKGTANTDTQYF.

This clonotype appeared a few times. The V and J genes are TRBV18 and TRBJ2-7, with TRBD2 matching over 12 bases. The CDR3 runs 18 residues. With V trimmed by 6 bases and J by 1 base, 13 bases remained unmatched. CDR1 is KGHSH and CDR2 is LQKENI in the germline V gene. The CDR3 bases are TGTGCCAGCTCGATCATTGCTAGCGGGAGGGCCGAATCCTACGAGCAGTACTTC. Translation: CASSIIASGRAESYEQYF.

This clonotype was recorded many times. This chain uses TRBV7-8 with TRBJ1-6, with a possible D match to TRBD1 (5 bases). The CDR3 length is 15 residues. The V and J ends lost 1 base and 7 bases respectively, with 11 bases between them. Germline-derived CDR1 and CDR2 are SGHVS and FQNEAQ. In DNA form, the CDR3 reads TGTGCCAGCAGCTTAGGGGGACGGCCGAATTCACCCCTCCACTTT. Translated, it gives CASSLGGRPNSPLHF.

The chain is built from TRBV4-1 and TRBJ2-7, with D unresolved. The germline V gene encodes CDR1 MGHRA and CDR2 YSYEKL. Trimming removed 1 base at V and 4 bases at J, with 11 bases between. The CDR3 runs 14 residues. CDR3 DNA sequence: TGCGCCAGCAGCCAAGGCACTCTAGGGTACGAGCAGTACTTC. Its translation: CASSQGTLGYEQYF.

This sequence joins TRBV5-6 and TRBJ2-1, with D maybe TRBD2 (6 bases). Trimming left V 2 bases short and J 7 bases short, with 13 bases between. CDR1 and CDR2 from the germline V gene are SGHDT and YYEEEE. This CDR3 is 14 amino acids long. CDR3: CASSFRRDSNEQFF. As DNA, the CDR3 is TGTGCCAGCAGCTTTCGCCGGGACTCGAATGAGCAGTTCTTC. Full variable domain (missing parts from reference TRBV5-6 and TRBJ2-1): DAGVTQSPTHLIKTRGQQVTLRCSPKSGHDTVSWYQQALGQGPQFIFQYYEEEERQRGNFPDRFSGHQFPNYSSELNVNALLLGDSALYLCASSFRRDSNEQFFGPGTRLTVL.

This clonotype has more than one count but fewer than ten. This sequence joins TRBV21-1 and TRBJ2-6; TRBD2 is the table's D call and was not checked against the DNA. TRBV21-1 is labeled a pseudogene. CDR3 size: 17 residues. The CDR3 is CASSIPGLPSGANVLTF. In DNA form, the CDR3 reads TGTGCCAGCAGCATACCGGGACTTCCCTCTGGGGCCAACGTCCTGACTTTC.